This entry lists 17 T cell receptor beta chains sequenced from one sample in a study of Graves' ophthalmopathy and Graves' hyperthyroidism. Amplification targeted the TCR beta CDR3 regions, with RNA transcripts as the source material. The authors performed first-round RT-PCR with HTBI primers and then a second-round multiplex PCR. TCRdb independently ran MiXCR on the multiplex PCR reads; one entry per CDR3 protein. The sample has a few hundred thousand distinct CDR3 sequences; approximately 35% are singletons. Sequencing used peripheral blood or thyroid tissue (not recorded which). The receptors derive from an adult man with Graves' hyperthyroidism.

This clonotype was counted at least ten times. The rearrangement uses TRBV20-1 and TRBJ1-2, with TRBD1 as a possible D gene (5 bases). CDR3 length: 14 residues. The V gene's germline CDR1 is DFQATT and CDR2 SNEGSKA (reference sequence). V lost 6 bases and J lost 0, with 14 bases in between. This CDR3 reads CSAGTPRSNYGYTF. The CDR3 DNA follows: TGCAGTGCCGGGACTCCCCGATCTAACTATGGCTACACCTTC.

The sample holds many counts of this clonotype. The rearrangement uses TRBV3-1 and TRBJ1-5; no firm D call. Germline V gene sequence: CDR1 LGHDT, CDR2 YNNKEL (reference sequence). This CDR3 is built from 13 residues. V lost 2 bases to trimming and J lost 5 bases, with 7 bases between them. The CDR3 coding sequence is TGTGCCAGCAGCCAACTCGGTTATCAGCCCCAGCATTTT. Amino acid sequence: CASSQLGYQPQHF.

This clonotype showed up many times. V usage is TRBV11-3 and J usage is TRBJ1-1, with unresolved D. The CDR3 covers 15 residues. Trimming left V 5 bases short and J 1 base short, with 14 bases between. CDR1 is SGHNT, CDR2 YENEEA, per germline. The CDR3 spells CASSHGGIENTEAFF. The CDR3 coding sequence is TGTGCCAGCAGCCATGGAGGGATAGAGAACACTGAAGCTTTCTTT.

This clonotype was seen many times. The genes are TRBV20-1 and TRBJ1-5; D gene ambiguous. Germline CDR1 DFQATT, CDR2 SNEGSKA (reference sequence). Trimming removed 0 bases from V and 6 bases from J, with 15 bases in between. CDR3 length: 15 residues. The chain's CDR3 is CSARDQKGVIQPQHF. Written as DNA, the CDR3 is TGCAGTGCTAGAGATCAGAAGGGAGTCATTCAGCCCCAGCATTTT.

This clonotype was recorded a few times. The gene calls are TRBV12-3 or TRBV12-4 and TRBJ1-2, with a weak D call TRBD1 (5 bases). V was trimmed by 3 bases and J by 4 bases, leaving 12 bases between them. The CDR3 is 14 residues long. CDR3: CASSFRGAGYGYTF. The CDR3 DNA sequence: TGTGCCAGCAGTTTCCGGGGCGCCGGCTATGGCTACACCTTC.

The CDR3 sequence: CASSQLRGENPPLHF. The DNA for the CDR3 is TGTGCCAGCAGTCAACTCAGGGGTGAGAATCCACCCCTCCACTTT. This rearrangement joins TRBV6-6 to TRBJ1-6; D is possibly TRBD1 (6 bases). The CDR3 runs 15 residues. Trimming removed 5 bases at V and 11 bases at J, with 19 bases between. Germline CDR1 MNHNY, CDR2 SVGAGI (reference sequence).

The chain uses TRBV5-1 and TRBJ2-7; D may be TRBD1 (5 bases). The V end lost 1 base, the J end lost 2 bases, and 13 bases lay between the germline ends. Germline V lookup: CDR1 SGHRS, CDR2 YFSETQ. The CDR3 sequence is 15 residues long. The CDR3 DNA reads as TGCGCCAGCAGCTTGCCCACAGGTGGAACCTACGAGCAGTACTTC. Translated, it gives CASSLPTGGTYEQYF.

This clonotype was recorded only once. The chain carries TRBV4-3 and TRBJ2-7; TRBD2 matches at 8 bases. Germline values: CDR1 LGHNA, CDR2 YSLEER. The CDR3 is 17 residues long. With V trimmed by 3 bases and J by 4 bases, 14 bases remained unmatched. CDR3 protein: CASSHEHRTSLRYEQYF. For the CDR3, the DNA is TGCGCCAGCAGCCATGAGCATCGGACTAGCTTGAGGTACGAGCAGTACTTC.

The chain combines TRBV6-1 with TRBJ1-4; D is unclear. The germline gives CDR1 MNHNS, CDR2 SASEGT. The CDR3 has 14 residues. V was pared by 7 bases and J by 5 bases, with 14 bases between. The CDR3 here is CASNKDGYNEKLFF. The CDR3 DNA follows: TGTGCCAGCAATAAGGACGGATACAATGAAAAACTGTTTTTT.

The table lists this clonotype with a count of one. The chain is built from TRBV10-2 and TRBJ2-7; D not resolved. Gene TRBJ2-1 matches the end of the DNA better, so the J call may be wrong. This CDR3 has 13 residues. The germline CDR1 and CDR2 sequences are WSHSY and SAAADI. The CDR3 bases are TGCGCCAGCAGTGACCCCTCCTACAATGAGCAGTTCTTC. It yields the protein CASSDPSYNEQFF.

This clonotype was found many times. The chain links TRBV9 to TRBJ2-7; 7 bases are a match to TRBD1. The J segment lost 7 bases and the V segment lost 1 base, leaving 8 bases of the junction unmatched. The CDR3 runs 14 residues. The germline V gene has CDR1 SGDLS and CDR2 YYNGEE. In DNA form, the CDR3 reads TGTGCCAGCAGCGTACACAGGGGCGTCGGAGAGCAGTACTTC. Amino acids: CASSVHRGVGEQYF.

In its sample, this clonotype was seen many times. The chain couples TRBV20-1 to TRBJ2-7, with 13 bases aligning to TRBD2. The CDR3 length is 14 residues. J lost 3 bases, V lost 6 bases, and 5 bases had no gene match. Germline V gene data show CDR1 as DFQATT and CDR2 as SNEGSKA (reference sequence). CDR3 loop: CSAKGLAGSYEQYF. The DNA of the CDR3 is TGCAGTGCAAAGGGACTAGCGGGAAGCTACGAGCAGTACTTC.

With respect to this clonotype: With a much larger clone just one base away, this may be a read error. The CDR3 loop reads CAVSDKWLRGHQPQHF. The CDR3 nucleotides are TGTGCCGTCAGTGATAAGTGGCTAAGGGGCCATCAGCCCCAGCATTTT. The chain employs TRBV10-3 and TRBJ1-5; maybe TRBD1 (5 bases). Germline V gene lookup returns CDR1 ENHRY and CDR2 SYGVKD. This CDR3 spans 16 amino acids.

This clonotype was counted at least ten times. The chain carries TRBV5-4 and TRBJ1-6; maybe TRBD1 (5 bases). The V end was cut by 7 bases, the J end by 7 bases, with 18 bases between. This CDR3 is 15 amino acids long. The germline CDR1 and CDR2 sequences are SGHNT and YYREEE (reference sequence). The CDR3, as DNA: TGTGCCAGCTCCCCGCAGGCAGGGCTAAATTCACCCCTCCACTTT. It translates to CASSPQAGLNSPLHF.

The rearrangement joins TRBV7-9 to TRBJ1-3; 7 positions match TRBD1. The junction had 8 bases not matched to a gene; V was cut back by 5 bases and J by 4 bases. The CDR3 covers 15 residues. Germline V gene data show CDR1 as SEHNR and CDR2 as FQNEAQ (reference sequence). The CDR3 region is CASSPLAGQGNTIYF. CDR3 in DNA: TGTGCCAGCAGCCCGCTGGCGGGACAGGGAAACACCATATATTTT.

The table lists this clonotype with many counts. This chain's CDR3 is CASSFRATEAFF. Written as DNA, the CDR3 is TGTGCCAGCAGTTTTAGGGCCACTGAAGCTTTCTTT. The V call is TRBV12-3 or TRBV12-4, the J call TRBJ1-1; D remains unclear. The CDR3 length is 12 residues. Trimming removed 3 bases from V and 4 bases from J, with 6 bases in between.

As for this clonotype: A clone one base away is much larger, so this may be a read error. The genes are TRBV6-6 and TRBJ2-7; tentatively, D is TRBD2 (5 bases). The ends were cut back, 5 bases at V and 0 bases at J, with 17 bases in the middle. The germline gives CDR1 MNHNY, CDR2 SVGAGI (reference sequence). This CDR3 spans 16 amino acids. The CDR3 DNA follows: TGTGCCAGCAGTGAAGCCGGGGAATGGATCTCCTACGAGCAGTACTTC. It yields the protein CASSEAGEWISYEQYF.